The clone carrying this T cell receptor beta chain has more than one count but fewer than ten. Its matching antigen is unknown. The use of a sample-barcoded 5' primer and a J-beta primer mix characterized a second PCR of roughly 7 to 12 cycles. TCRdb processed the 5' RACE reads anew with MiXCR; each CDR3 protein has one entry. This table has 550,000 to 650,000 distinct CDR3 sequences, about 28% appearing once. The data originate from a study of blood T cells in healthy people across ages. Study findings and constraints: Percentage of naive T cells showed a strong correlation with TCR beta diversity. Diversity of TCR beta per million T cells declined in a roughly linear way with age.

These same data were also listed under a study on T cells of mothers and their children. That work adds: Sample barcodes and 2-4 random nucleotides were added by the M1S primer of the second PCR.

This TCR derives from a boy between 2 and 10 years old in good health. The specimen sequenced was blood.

The CDR3 DNA reads as TGTGCCAGCAGCTTAGCAATTACCGGGGAGCTGTTTTTT. This translates into CASSLAITGELFF. The rearrangement links TRBV7-2 to TRBJ2-2; D is unclear. Germline assignment: CDR1 SGHTA and CDR2 FQGNSA. V gave up 0 bases and J gave up 5 bases, with 4 bases separating them. The CDR3 is made up of 13 amino acids. The full variable domain, completed using reference TRBV7-2 and TRBJ2-2, is GAGVSQSPSNKVTEKGKDVELRCDPISGHTALYWYRQSLGQGLEFLIYFQGNSAPDKSGLPSDRFSAERTGGSVSTLTIQRTQQEDSAVYLCASSLAITGELFFGEGSRLTVL.